The following is a T cell receptor (beta chain) sequence with its context. Its antigen is currently not known. Base quality data are lacking; no much larger clone is found one base away. TCRbeta CDR3 regions were amplified from genomic DNA using the immunoSEQ Assay, a bias-controlled multiplex PCR. The paper's processing steps were these. Within the assay, amplification of reference gene primers was used to estimate how many nucleated cells each sample contained. Sequence reads were collapsed and filtered to measure the absolute abundance of every unique TCRbeta CDR3 rearrangement. For each sample, productive Simpson clonality was calculated by taking the square root of Simpson's diversity index across productive rearrangements. TCRdb mirrors the immuneACCESS table, restricted to in-frame sequences. Some clones are absent from its copies; in checked studies, under half trace to an unresolved V gene, and the reason for the others is unknown. From that table come the V and J calls and clone size; the DNA was used to work out D and trimming. This sample lists about 50,000 clones; more than 80% were detected once. The ten largest make up approximately 6.4% of the sample.

These data come from a study of blood T cell repertoires in COVID-19 (TCRdb year 2020). With regard to the full study: Samples from collaborators originated in the United States, Italy and Spain and spanned both the acute and convalescent phases of COVID-19. The prospective study material was composed of cDNA or gDNA derived from T cells, B-cell-depleted T cells, or PBMCs. The dataset comprised deeply sampled blood TCRbeta repertoires from subjects exposed to, actively infected with, or recovered from COVID-19. The repertoires were released in a freely available public database meant as a resource for research on the immune response to SARS-CoV-2. Samples came from the ongoing ImmuneRACE study (first 160 participants) plus 1,254 subjects from 6 global collaborators. The sample metadata nearly always contained a de-identified subject ID, COVID-19 status, age in years and sex. HLA class I and class II types, where available, came from metadata supplied by the sample provider rather than from assay-based typing.

On the study overall, not on this receptor specifically: The amount of clinical and demographic metadata varied by source and participant and was provided uncurated.

The V end gives up 4 bases and the J end 2 bases, leaving 3 bases in the junction not matched to a gene. Reading the germline V gene gives CDR1 SGDLS and CDR2 YYNGEE. Its CDR3 holds 15 amino acids, cysteine through phenylalanine. Just the 45-base CDR3 DNA is kept, in frame starting at base 1. Whole blood was collected in K2EDTA tubes by collaborating institutions according to the institutions' own protocols. Collaborator samples were shipped for TCRbeta analysis as frozen whole blood, isolated PBMCs, or DNA extracted from either sample type. The sample taken for sequencing was peripheral blood. The sequence came from a man aged 55 to 70 with acute or convalescent COVID-19. The rearrangement joined TRBV9 to TRBJ2-3, with 11 junctional bases fitting TRBD2. The CDR3 in this case is CASSTGLADTDTQYF. The nucleotide sequence reads TGTGCCAGCAGCACGGGACTAGCGGACACAGATACGCAGTATTTT.